Reported below is one T cell receptor (beta chain). This clone's antigen is unknown. The sample is drawn from a study of monozygotic twins with inflammatory bowel disease (dated by TCRdb to the late 2010s). Context from the whole study: The full study comprised around 30 monozygotic twin pairs: nine German pairs (four IBD-concordant, five IBD-discordant) and 19 IBD-discordant Danish pairs. Each individual had, on average, about 151 000 unique TCRalpha sequences and 181 000 unique TCRbeta sequences available for analysis. The search for disease-associated traits relied mainly on comparing IBD patients with their genetically identical healthy co-twins within discordant pairs.

CDR3 length: 15 amino acids, cysteine to phenylalanine. DNA is not on record. Reading the germline V gene gives CDR1 SGHRS and CDR2 YFSETQ. The method behind the library was 5' RACE. Preparation of each TCR library used around 3.5 ug of total RNA. For each sample, cDNA synthesis with SMARTScribe reverse transcriptase was split into eight separate reactions. Unique molecular identifiers containing a 6-nucleotide sample barcode were introduced through template switching during cDNA synthesis. Two nested PCRs of about 16 and 10 cycles amplified the TCRalpha and TCRbeta cDNA, and bead purification followed each PCR. Before amplification, the cDNA was both treated with uracil DNA-glycosylase and purified with the QIAquick PCR purification kit. In the second PCR, Illumina TruSeq-compatible adapters and sample-specific barcodes were added. TapeStation and Qubit were used to check library quality and concentration, and 5 ng of each library went into the pool. The pooled libraries were sequenced with 2 x 100 bp reads and custom sequencing primers on an Illumina HiSeq2500 single-index Rapid Run. The study's processing was this. PCR and sequencing errors were corrected by UMI-based consensus assembly using MiGEC version 1.2.6. MiXCR version 2.1.1 was used for V(D)J alignment, clonotype assembly and CDR3 extraction. To normalise gene usage, clonotype sharing and MAIT/NKT TCR abundance, the analysis used the top 1000, 10 000 and 20 000 clonotypes per sample. Diversity was computed as the inverse Simpson index with the vegan R package after downsampling to 27 000 UMIs. Paired Mann-Whitney U tests were applied to discordant twin pairs, and Benjamini-Hochberg correction was used for multiple testing. With the reads reprocessed by TCRdb, a single entry stands for each CDR3 protein sequence and no DNA is reported. Here the V and J calls rest on TCRdb's processing, not on the authors' analysis. In this sample's table one finds around 210,000 distinct CDR3 sequences. The ten biggest clones cover more than 7.5% of the sample.

From each donor, a 2.5 ml peripheral blood sample was collected into PAXgene tubes and kept at -80 degrees C. Without any T cell sorting, total RNA was extracted from whole blood using the PAXgene blood miRNA kit on an automated QIAcube. Deep TCRalpha and TCRbeta repertoire profiling with unique molecular barcoding was performed on peripheral blood of monozygotic twin pairs concordant or discordant for inflammatory bowel disease. Smoking habits were recorded for all twin pairs, and individuals were classified as current, former or never smokers. Points the paper makes about the study in general: A decrease in TCRbeta repertoire diversity, as measured by inverse Simpson index, was observed in IBD patients compared with their healthy co-twins. Repertoire similarity did not differ between concordant and discordant twins, possibly due to limited statistical power. Fewer clonotypes were shared with other individuals by IBD patients than by healthy twins, most markedly in patients showing signs of disease activity. Different T cell subtypes could not be distinguished in the analysis. Because patients received different immunosuppressive treatments, the repertoires may have picked up extra background noise and variability between individuals. The results gave no support for a single strong signal or clonotype linked to IBD.

Sequenced input: blood. The chain couples TRBV5-1 to TRBJ2-7; the TCRdb D gene call, TRBD2, has no DNA to confirm it. The receptor comes from a human donor with ulcerative colitis or Crohn's disease, or a healthy co-twin of an affected twin (not recorded which). The CDR3 in this case is CASSPGTAGEYEQYF.